This T cell receptor beta chain derives from a study of type 1 regulatory T cells. Study overall: This in vitro CD4 product, T-allo10, is enriched for Tr1 cells and alloantigen-specific.

CDR1 and CDR2 from the germline V gene are LNHNV and YYDKDF (reference sequence). The CDR3 is 15 amino acids. Deletions cut 1 base from V and 5 bases from J, with 11 bases between. This clonotype ranks as medium-sized. One entry per CDR3 protein, called by TCRdb with MiXCR from the reads. The table lists about 2,400 distinct CDR3 sequences, almost 6.5% of them singletons, with roughly 2.2% in the top ten. The sequence was obtained from a human donor in good health. The J gene is TRBJ1-4, the V gene TRBV15, with D perhaps matching TRBD1 (6 bases). The material sequenced was CD4+ T cells, either the whole sample or a sorted fraction (not recorded which). The CDR3 spells CATSRGGGGNEKLFF. In DNA form, the CDR3 reads TGTGCCACCAGCAGAGGAGGAGGGGGGAATGAAAAACTGTTTTTT.